The present T cell receptor beta chain was sequenced within a study of T cells after posttransplantation cyclophosphamide. On the day of bone marrow donation, the related graft donor provided peripheral blood. General study points: Donor-recipient repertoire similarity was low at 1-2 months, rising over year one. TRB clonality was highly associated with recipient CMV seropositivity and reactivation. Blood and skin or GI T cell repertoires showed limited TRB overlap.

Sequenced by immunoSEQ multiplex PCR; TCRdb stores in-frame clones only, minus some. The sample shows tens of thousands of clones, no singletons; the ten largest hold 5.5% to 6%. With 5 bases removed from V and 6 bases from J, the gap between germline ends came to 13 bases. The CDR3 has 13 amino acids. In germline, CDR1 is MDHEN, CDR2 SYDVKM. This clone was found many times. The antigen remains unidentified. The chain carries TRBV28 and TRBJ1-2, with D possibly TRBD1 on 6 matching bases. The clonotype comes from a man younger than 45 in good health and a related stem cell transplant donor. The sequencing sample was made of PBMCs. DNA for the CDR3: TGTGCCAGCAGTATACCCCGGACAGATGGCTACACCTTC. Protein product: CASSIPRTDGYTF.